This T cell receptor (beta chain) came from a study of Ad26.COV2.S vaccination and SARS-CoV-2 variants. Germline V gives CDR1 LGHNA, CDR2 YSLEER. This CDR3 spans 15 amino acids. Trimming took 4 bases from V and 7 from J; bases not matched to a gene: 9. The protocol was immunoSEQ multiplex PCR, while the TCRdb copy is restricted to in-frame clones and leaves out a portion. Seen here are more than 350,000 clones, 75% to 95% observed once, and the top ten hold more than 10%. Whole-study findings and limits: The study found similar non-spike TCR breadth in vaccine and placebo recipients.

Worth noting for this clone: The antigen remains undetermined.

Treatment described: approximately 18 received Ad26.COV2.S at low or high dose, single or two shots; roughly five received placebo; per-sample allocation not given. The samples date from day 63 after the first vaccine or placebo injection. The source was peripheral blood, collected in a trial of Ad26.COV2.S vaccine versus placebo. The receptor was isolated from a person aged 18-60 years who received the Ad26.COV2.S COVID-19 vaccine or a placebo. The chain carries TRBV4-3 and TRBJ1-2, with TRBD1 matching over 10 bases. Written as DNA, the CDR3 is TGCGCCAGCAGCCCAGACACCGGGACAGGGGTTGGCTACACCTTC. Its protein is CASSPDTGTGVGYTF.